This T cell receptor (beta chain) originates from a study of T-cell memory formation after mild COVID-19. TCR alpha and TCR beta cDNA libraries carrying sample barcodes and UMIs were produced by 5'RACE using constant-segment primers. TCRdb re-derived calls from the 5' RACE reads in MiXCR, one entry per CDR3 protein. This table has around 500,000 distinct CDR3 sequences, roughly 20% appearing once. This clonotype was counted between two and nine times. The germline V and J ends were trimmed by 0 bases and 4 bases, with 6 bases remaining between them. The CDR3 covers 13 residues. Germline CDR1 and CDR2: LGHDT and YNNKEL (reference sequence).

The sequenced material came from PBMCs or a T cell subset sorted from them (not recorded which). This sequence joins TRBV3-1 and TRBJ1-2, with unresolved D. The TCR was taken from an adult woman who had mild COVID-19 (a few samples of this study predate the infection). Cell type and time point are not known. The CDR3: CASSQDLSYGYTF. CDR3 nucleotides: TGTGCCAGCAGCCAAGATCTCAGCTATGGCTACACCTTC.